Presented here are 15 T cell receptor beta chains from one specimen sequenced in a study of blood T cells in healthy people across ages. Using a J-beta primer mix together with a sample-barcoded 5' primer, a second PCR was run for about 6 to 11 cycles. TCRdb passed the 5' RACE reads through MiXCR, listing each CDR3 protein once. There are around 500,000 distinct CDR3 sequences in the sample; about 26% occur only once, and over 3.5% lies in the top ten. These data also featured in a second study, about T cells of mothers and their children.

What was sequenced was blood. The receptors originated from a boy aged 2 to 9 in good health.

This clonotype was picked up a small number of times. At one end, the junction sequence differs from germline, possibly due to a read error. The chain couples TRBV9 to TRBJ1-3, with 8 bases fitting TRBD1. Germline V lookup: CDR1 SGDLS, CDR2 YYNGEE. The CDR3 is made up of 17 amino acids. Here the CDR3 reads CASSVDPGGFSGNTVYF. In nucleotides, the CDR3 is TGTGCCAGCAGCGTAGATCCAGGGGGCTTCTCTGGAAACACCGTATATTTT.

The chain couples TRBV20-1 to TRBJ2-3; TRBD2 matches 14 bases. The CDR3 contains 13 residues. CDR1 and CDR2 from the germline V gene are DFQATT and SNEGSKA (reference sequence). V was pared by 7 bases and J by 4 bases, with 1 base of the junction left unmatched. The CDR3 reads CSGGLAGADTQYF. CDR3 coding DNA: TGCAGTGGGGGACTAGCGGGAGCAGATACGCAGTATTTT.

This chain uses TRBV7-2 with TRBJ2-5, with 7 positions matching TRBD2. This CDR3 region has 16 residues. Germline V gene data show CDR1 as SGHTA and CDR2 as FQGNSA. The trim removed 5 bases at V and 3 bases at J, leaving 12 bases unmatched. The DNA for the CDR3 is TGTGCCAGCAGCCCAAGACGGGGCGGGAGAGAAGAGACCCAGTACTTC. Amino acid sequence: CASSPRRGGREETQYF.

This clonotype was observed a few times. The V and J genes are TRBV24-1 and TRBJ1-2; TRBD1 is a possible D gene (6 bases). Trimming pared 4 bases from V and 6 bases from J, leaving 17 bases between. CDR3 length: 15 amino acids. Germline values: CDR1 KGHDR, CDR2 SFDVKD. The CDR3 region is CATSDPGGGKNGYTF. CDR3 DNA: TGTGCCACCAGTGACCCCGGCGGGGGCAAAAATGGCTACACCTTC.

This clonotype turned up a few times. V usage is TRBV6-1 and J usage is TRBJ2-1, with 9 bases fitting TRBD1. The junction had 26 bases not matched to a gene; V was cut back by 5 bases and J by 15 bases. This CDR3 is built from 18 residues. CDR1 MNHNS and CDR2 SASEGT come from the germline V gene. The CDR3 coding sequence is TGTGCCAGCAGTCCGGACAGGGGAATGTCTAGTGGGAGCTTGAGGTCGTTCTTC. Protein product: CASSPDRGMSSGSLRSFF.

The CDR3 coding sequence is TGTGCCAGTAGTATCTCGGGGACCACTGAAGCTTTCTTT. Translating gives CASSISGTTEAFF. The chain uses TRBV19 and TRBJ1-1; maybe TRBD1 (5 bases). This CDR3 contains 13 residues. V was pared by 3 bases and J by 4 bases, with 9 bases between. Per the germline V gene, CDR1 is LNHDA and CDR2 is SQIVND (reference sequence).

This clonotype has just a few counts. CDR3 sequence (DNA): TGTGCCAGCAGTTTGTTAAGGGCCGACACCGGGGAGCTGTTTTTT. Translated: CASSLLRADTGELFF. The chain combines TRBV12-3 or TRBV12-4 with TRBJ2-2; unclear D gene. The CDR3 has 15 residues. V was pared by 3 bases and J by 3 bases, with 11 bases between.

This rearrangement joins TRBV27 to TRBJ1-1; 7 bases are shared with TRBD1. In germline, CDR1 is MNHEY, CDR2 SMNVEV (reference sequence). With 6 bases clipped from V and 0 bases from J, the junction kept 4 bases outside the gene matches. This CDR3 has 14 amino acids. CDR3 sequence (DNA): TGTGCCAGCAGGATCCAGGGGGTGAACACTGAAGCTTTCTTT. It specifies CASRIQGVNTEAFF.

The gene calls are TRBV7-3 and TRBJ2-4; D perhaps matches TRBD1 (5 bases). The CDR3 consists of 16 residues. Germline CDR1 reads SGHTA; CDR2 reads FQGTGA. V lost 5 bases and J 9 bases, leaving 23 bases between the germline ends. CDR3 amino acids: CASSQNGAHAGGIQYF. CDR3 nucleotide sequence: TGTGCCAGCAGCCAGAATGGGGCTCACGCAGGTGGCATTCAGTACTTC.

The chain employs TRBV29-1 and TRBJ1-1; D gene unclear. Trimming shortened V by 4 bases and J by 2 bases, and 11 bases separated the two germline ends. The V gene's germline CDR1 is SQVTM and CDR2 ANQGSEA. The CDR3 loop spans 13 amino acids. CDR3 nucleotide sequence: TGCAGCGTTGCGGGCAGAACCAACACTGAAGCTTTCTTT. It translates to CSVAGRTNTEAFF.

This clonotype was detected only a few times. CDR3 nucleotide sequence: TGTGCCAGCAGTGGGACAGTCTATGGCTACACCTTC. Its translation: CASSGTVYGYTF. This chain uses TRBV25-1 with TRBJ1-2, with D perhaps matching TRBD1 (6 bases). V was clipped by 4 bases and J by 4 bases, with 7 bases between them. Per germline, CDR1 MGHDK and CDR2 SYGVNS. This CDR3 has 12 residues.

V and J are TRBV12-3 or TRBV12-4 and TRBJ2-1; D might be TRBD2 (5 bases). The DNA end favors TRBJ2-5, so the J call may be wrong. The CDR3 extends over 13 amino acids. CDR3: CASRKPGGETQYF. In nucleotides, the CDR3 is TGTGCCAGCAGGAAACCCGGCGGGGAGACCCAGTACTTC.

In nucleotides, the CDR3 is TGTGCCAGCAGCGTAGCTGGGGGACCACCGAACACTGAAGCTTTCTTT. Translated: CASSVAGGPPNTEAFF. V and J are TRBV9 and TRBJ1-1, with TRBD1 as a possible D gene (5 bases). The CDR3 runs to 16 residues. V was trimmed by 0 bases and J by 1 base, leaving 13 bases between them. Germline V gene sequence: CDR1 SGDLS, CDR2 YYNGEE.

This clonotype was counted a few times. J is TRBJ2-5 and V is TRBV5-1; weak D call: TRBD1 (6 bases). This CDR3 region has 16 residues. V gave up 1 base and J gave up 2 bases, with 15 bases separating them. Germline V gene lookup returns CDR1 SGHRS and CDR2 YFSETQ. CDR3 loop: CASSLWGRQEQETQYF. In DNA, the CDR3 is TGCGCCAGCAGCTTGTGGGGTCGACAGGAACAAGAGACCCAGTACTTC.

This clonotype was counted only a few times. A much larger clonotype is one base distant, so this may be a read error. For the CDR3, the DNA is TGCGCCAGCAGAATAGCGGGGAGCAATGAGCAGTTCTTC. This codes for CASRIAGSNEQFF. The chain uses TRBV5-1 and TRBJ2-1; 8 nucleotides line up with TRBD2. Trimming took 5 bases from V and 6 from J; bases not matched to a gene: 4. Germline V gene data show CDR1 as SGHRS and CDR2 as YFSETQ. The CDR3 is 13 residues long.